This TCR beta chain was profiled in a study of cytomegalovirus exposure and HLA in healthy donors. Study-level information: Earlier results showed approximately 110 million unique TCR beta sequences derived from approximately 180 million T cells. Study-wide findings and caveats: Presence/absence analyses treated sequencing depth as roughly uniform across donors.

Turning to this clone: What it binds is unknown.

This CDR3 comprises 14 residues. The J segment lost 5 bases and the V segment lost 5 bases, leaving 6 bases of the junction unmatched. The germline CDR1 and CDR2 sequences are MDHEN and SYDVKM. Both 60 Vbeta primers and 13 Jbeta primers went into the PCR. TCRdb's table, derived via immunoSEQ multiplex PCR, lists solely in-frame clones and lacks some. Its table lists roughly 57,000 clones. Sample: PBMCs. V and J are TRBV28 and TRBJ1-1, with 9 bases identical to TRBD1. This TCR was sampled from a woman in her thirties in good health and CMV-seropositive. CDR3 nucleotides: TGTGCCAGCAGTCAGACAGGGGGGTTTACTGAAGCTTTCTTT. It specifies CASSQTGGFTEAFF.